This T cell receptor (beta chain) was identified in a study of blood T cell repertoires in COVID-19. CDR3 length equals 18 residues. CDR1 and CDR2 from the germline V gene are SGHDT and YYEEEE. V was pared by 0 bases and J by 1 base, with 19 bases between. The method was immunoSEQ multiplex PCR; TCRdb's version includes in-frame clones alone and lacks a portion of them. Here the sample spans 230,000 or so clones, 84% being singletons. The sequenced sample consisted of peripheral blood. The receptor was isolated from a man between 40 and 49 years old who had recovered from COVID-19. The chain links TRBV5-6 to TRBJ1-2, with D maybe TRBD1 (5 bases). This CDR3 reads CASSLAAQGGMYNYGYTF. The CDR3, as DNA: TGTGCCAGCAGCTTGGCCGCGCAGGGCGGAATGTATAACTATGGCTACACCTTC.